Listed here are 15 T cell receptor beta chains from one sample, sequenced in a study of identical twins. TCRdb analysed the 5' RACE reads with MiXCR anew, one entry per CDR3 protein. The data show under 250,000 distinct CDR3 sequences, with 7.5% seen just once and about 5.8% held by the top ten. This same sample was also taken into another study, of yellow fever vaccine responses in identical twins.

Sequencing was done on a sample of CD8+ T cells sorted from blood. The receptors stem from a woman aged 18-29 years in good health.

This clonotype was seen more than once but under ten times. The rearrangement joins TRBV20-1 to TRBJ2-1; D not certain. This CDR3 has 13 residues. The V gene's germline CDR1 is DFQATT and CDR2 SNEGSKA (reference sequence). The V gene lost 2 bases and the J gene lost 7 bases, with 12 bases spanning the gap. In DNA, the CDR3 is TGCAGTGCTAGACCCCCGGACGGGAATGAGCAGTTCTTC. Its protein is CSARPPDGNEQFF.

The sample holds a few counts of this clonotype. The chain is built from TRBV20-1 and TRBJ2-1; TRBD1 or TRBD2 may be the D gene (6 bases each). Germline CDR1 DFQATT, CDR2 SNEGSKA (reference sequence). The ends were cut back, 5 bases at V and 9 bases at J, with 20 bases in the middle. The CDR3 totals 14 residues. Written as DNA, the CDR3 is TGCAGTGCTGCGAACGGGGGCGGTGTGGGTGAGCAGTTCTTC. This encodes CSAANGGGVGEQFF.

This chain links TRBV6-1 with TRBJ1-1, with a possible D match to TRBD1 (6 bases). From germline, CDR1 is MNHNS and CDR2 SASEGT. The CDR3 sequence is 14 residues long. V was clipped by 7 bases and J by 5 bases, with 17 bases between them. The CDR3, as DNA: TGTGCCAGCACTCGCCAGGGGTACTCGACTGAAGCTTTCTTT. Amino acids: CASTRQGYSTEAFF.

The chain recombines TRBV28 with TRBJ2-7, with a weak D call TRBD1 (6 bases). The CDR3 covers 19 residues. In germline, CDR1 is MDHEN, CDR2 SYDVKM. The V end was cut by 1 base, the J end by 2 bases, with 24 bases between. CDR3: CASSLLGQFPIRLTYEQYV. In DNA form, the CDR3 reads TGTGCCAGCAGTTTATTAGGACAGTTCCCGATAAGATTAACCTACGAGCAGTACGTC.

This clonotype was seen only a few times. The chain is built from TRBV4-1 and TRBJ2-2; no clear D. Per the germline V gene, CDR1 is MGHRA and CDR2 is YSYEKL. Between the trimmed V and J ends, which lost 1 base and 2 bases, there was a span of 5 bases. The CDR3 contains 14 residues. CDR3 sequence: CASSQAENTGELFF. CDR3 DNA: TGCGCCAGCAGCCAAGCAGAAAACACCGGGGAGCTGTTTTTT.

This clonotype appeared many times. The J gene is TRBJ2-3, the V gene TRBV11-2; maybe TRBD1 (6 bases). Trimming removed 4 bases from V and 0 bases from J, with 11 bases in between. CDR1 is SGHAT, CDR2 FQNNGV, per germline. This CDR3 contains 15 residues. Written as DNA, the CDR3 is TGTGCCAGCAGCTCCGGGACATTTAGCACAGATACGCAGTATTTT. It encodes CASSSGTFSTDTQYF.

Of note for this clonotype: At one end, the junction sequence differs from germline, possibly due to a read error. This chain connects TRBV28 to TRBJ2-2; the D gene could be TRBD1 or TRBD2 (7 bases each). The CDR3 spans 16 residues. CDR1 MDHEN and CDR2 SYDVKM come from the germline V gene. CDR3 region: CASSGGGEPSSGELVF. The DNA for the CDR3 is TGTGCCAGCAGCGGAGGGGGCGAACCCTCAAGCGGGGAGCTGGTTTTT.

The chain is built from TRBV3-1 and TRBJ2-3, with TRBD1 as a possible D gene (6 bases). Trimming shortened V by 4 bases and J by 3 bases, and 11 bases separated the two germline ends. There are 14 residues in the CDR3. Per the germline V gene, CDR1 is LGHDT and CDR2 is YNNKEL (reference sequence). CDR3 protein: CASSLTTGTDTQYF. The DNA for the CDR3 is TGTGCCAGCAGCCTCACGACAGGAACAGATACGCAGTATTTT.

J is TRBJ2-1 and V is TRBV6-1, with 13 bases aligning to TRBD2. The V gene's germline CDR1 is MNHNS and CDR2 SASEGT. The CDR3 has 17 amino acids. The J segment lost 5 bases and the V segment lost 5 bases, leaving 9 bases of the junction unmatched. In nucleotides, the CDR3 is TGTGCCAGCAGTCCGTCGGGACTAGCGGGACGGGACAATGAGCAGTTCTTC. It encodes CASSPSGLAGRDNEQFF.

The chain joins TRBV6-2 or TRBV6-3 to TRBJ2-4, with D tentatively TRBD1 (6 bases). Germline V lookup: CDR1 MNHEY, CDR2 SVGEGT. The ends were cut back, 2 bases at V and 1 base at J, with 15 bases in the middle. The CDR3 length is 17 residues. As DNA, the CDR3 is TGTGCCAGCAGTTACCGCGGAAACAGGGTTGCCAAAAACATTCAGTACTTC. This encodes CASSYRGNRVAKNIQYF.

This clonotype was picked up many times. The CDR3 sequence is CASSLRGGGTEAFF. The CDR3 DNA reads as TGTGCCAGCAGCCTCAGGGGTGGTGGCACTGAAGCTTTCTTT. The V gene is TRBV13, the J gene TRBJ1-1; D may be TRBD1 (6 bases). CDR3 size: 14 residues. Germline V gene sequence: CDR1 PRHDT, CDR2 FYEKMQ (reference sequence). The V and J ends lost 5 bases and 4 bases respectively, with 14 bases between them. The full variable domain, in which reference TRBV13 and TRBJ1-1 provide the parts outside the CDR3, is AAGVIQSPRHLIKEKRETATLKCYPIPRHDTVYWYQQGPGQDPQFLISFYEKMQSDKGSIPDRFSAQQFSDYHSELNMSSLELGDSALYFCASSLRGGGTEAFFGQGTRLTVV.

This clonotype was picked up a small number of times. The rearrangement joins TRBV6-6 to TRBJ1-1; D gene uncertain. The germline CDR1 and CDR2 sequences are MNHNY and SVGAGI (reference sequence). V lost 7 bases to trimming and J lost 2 bases, with 11 bases between them. CDR3 length equals 13 residues. CDR3 bases: TGTGCCAGCACCCTGCGGGGTAACACTGAAGCTTTCTTT. This translates into CASTLRGNTEAFF.

This clonotype was recorded a few times. CDR3 nucleotide sequence: TGCAGTGCTAGAGACGGAACAGGAGGGACTAGCGGGGTTAGTGAGACCCAGTACTTC. It is translated as CSARDGTGGTSGVSETQYF. The chain is built from TRBV20-1 and TRBJ2-5, with TRBD2 matching over 13 bases. CDR1 and CDR2 from the germline V gene are DFQATT and SNEGSKA (reference sequence). Trimming removed 0 bases from V and 5 bases from J; junction bases left unmatched: 15. The CDR3 extends over 19 amino acids.

A few counts support this clonotype. The gene calls are TRBV28 and TRBJ2-7; 7 bases line up with TRBD1. The germline gives CDR1 MDHEN, CDR2 SYDVKM. V lost 9 bases, J lost 0 bases, and 17 bases stayed unmatched. This CDR3 has 17 amino acids. CDR3 DNA: TGTGCCAGTAACCTGGACAGGACCAAATCTTCCTCCTACGAGCAGTACTTC. It yields the protein CASNLDRTKSSSYEQYF.

V gene TRBV20-1 combines with J gene TRBJ1-2; tentatively, D is TRBD1 (5 bases). The germline V and J ends were trimmed by 1 base and 2 bases, with 14 bases remaining between them. This CDR3 region has 15 residues. Germline V gene data show CDR1 as DFQATT and CDR2 as SNEGSKA (reference sequence). In DNA form, the CDR3 reads TGCAGTGCTAGAGGGTCGGGACGGCCAAACTATGGCTACACCTTC. Protein product: CSARGSGRPNYGYTF.